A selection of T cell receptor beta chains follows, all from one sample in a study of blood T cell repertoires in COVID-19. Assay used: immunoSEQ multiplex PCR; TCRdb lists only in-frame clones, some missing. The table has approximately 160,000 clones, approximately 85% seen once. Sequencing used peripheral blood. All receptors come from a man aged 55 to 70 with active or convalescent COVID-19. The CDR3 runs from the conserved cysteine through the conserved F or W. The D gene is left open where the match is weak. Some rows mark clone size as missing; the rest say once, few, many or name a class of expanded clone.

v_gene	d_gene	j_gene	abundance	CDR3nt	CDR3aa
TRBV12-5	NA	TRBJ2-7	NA	TGTGCTAGTGGTCTAAAGCGAACTGACGAGCAGTACTTC	CASGLKRTDEQYF
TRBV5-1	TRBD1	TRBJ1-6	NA	TGCGCCAGCAGCTTGGGGGCACAGGGGAGCTCCTATAATTCACCCCTCCACTTT	CASSLGAQGSSYNSPLHF
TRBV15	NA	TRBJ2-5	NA	TGTGCCACCAGCAGAGAAGCAGGGGGACTAGAAGAGACCCAGTACTTC	CATSREAGGLEETQYF
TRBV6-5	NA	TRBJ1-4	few	TGTGCCAGCAGGCAAACAGGGTTGGGTGAAAAACTGTTTTTT	CASRQTGLGEKLFF
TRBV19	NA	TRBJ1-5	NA	TGTGCCAGTAGTCCGGGGATTAGGCAGCCCCAGCATTTT	CASSPGIRQPQHF
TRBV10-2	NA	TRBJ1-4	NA	TGCGCCAGCGGTAGGAGTAACCCAGTGGGTGAAAAACTGTTTTTT	CASGRSNPVGEKLFF
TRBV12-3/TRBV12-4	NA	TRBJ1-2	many	TGTGCCAGCAGTGGGACACGTAAGGGCTACACCTTC	CASSGTRKGYTF
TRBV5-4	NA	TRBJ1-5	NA	TGTGCCAGCAGCCTGGACAGTGTCGGGCCCCAGCATTTT	CASSLDSVGPQHF
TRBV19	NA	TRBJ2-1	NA	TGTGCCAGTAGTATATGGCCGAATAACAATGAGCAGTTCTTC	CASSIWPNNNEQFF
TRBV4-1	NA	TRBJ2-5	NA	TGCGCCAGCGGGCGGGGGCCCCAAGAGACCCAGTACTTC	CASGRGPQETQYF
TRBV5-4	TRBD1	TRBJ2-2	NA	TGTGCCAGCAGCTTGGGTGGGACAGGGGACACCGGGGAGCTGTTTTTT	CASSLGGTGDTGELFF
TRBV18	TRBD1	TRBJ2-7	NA	TGTGCCAGCTCATTAGGGACAGTGGCCTACGAGCAGTACTTC	CASSLGTVAYEQYF
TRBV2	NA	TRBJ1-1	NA	TGTGCCAGCAGTTTGGAGCCCCGGAACACTGAAGCTTTCTTT	CASSLEPRNTEAFF
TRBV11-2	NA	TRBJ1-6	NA	TGTGCCGGAGGGGGGGGACCCAATTCACCCCTCCACTTT	CAGGGGPNSPLHF
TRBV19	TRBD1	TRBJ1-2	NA	TGTGCCAGTAGAGGACAGGACTTAAACTATGGCTACACCTTC	CASRGQDLNYGYTF
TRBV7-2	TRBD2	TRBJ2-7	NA	TGTGCCAGCAGCCGGGGGGGAATAGGGTCCTACGAGCAGTACTTC	CASSRGGIGSYEQYF
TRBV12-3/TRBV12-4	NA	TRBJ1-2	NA	TGTGCCAGCAGCCCTCGAGGGCGGGGCTACACCTTC	CASSPRGRGYTF
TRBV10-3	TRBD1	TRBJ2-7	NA	TGTGCCATCAGTGGGGGACAGGGGAGGTACGAGCAGTACTTC	CAISGGQGRYEQYF
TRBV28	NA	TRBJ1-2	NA	TGTGCCAGCAGTTTAGTAGTCCAGGGCTATGGCTACACCTTC	CASSLVVQGYGYTF
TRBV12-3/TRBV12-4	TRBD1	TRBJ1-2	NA	TGTGCCAGCAGTTTTGGGACAGCCTATGGCTACACCTTC	CASSFGTAYGYTF
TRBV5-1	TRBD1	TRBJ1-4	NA	TGCGCCAGCAGCCTTTGGACAGGAACTAATGAAAAACTGTTTTTT	CASSLWTGTNEKLFF
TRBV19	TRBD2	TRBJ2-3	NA	TGTGCCAGTAGTGCCGGTAGCGGGGGGGCCACAGATACGCAGTATTTT	CASSAGSGGATDTQYF
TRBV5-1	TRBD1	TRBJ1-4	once	TGCGCCAGCAGCTTTCAACAGGGGGCTAATGAAAAACTGTTTTTT	CASSFQQGANEKLFF